These 24 T cell receptor beta chains came from one sample sequenced in a study of cytomegalovirus exposure and HLA in healthy donors. Primers for the PCR totalled 60 Vbeta and 13 Jbeta. Measured with immunoSEQ multiplex PCR; TCRdb has only the in-frame clones, and not every one. The table shows about 130,000 clones, with 75% occurring only once. Sequencing input: PBMCs. Receptor source: a young man in good health and CMV-seronegative.

The rearrangement joins TRBV6-1 to TRBJ2-7; 8 nucleotides match TRBD1. Per the germline V gene, CDR1 is MNHNS and CDR2 is SASEGT. The CDR3 has 15 residues. J lost 1 base, V lost 3 bases, and 5 bases had no gene match. The CDR3 here is CASSDETGVSYEQYF. DNA for the CDR3: TGTGCCAGCAGTGACGAGACAGGGGTTTCCTACGAGCAGTACTTC.

This clone turned up a few times. V is TRBV6-6 and J is TRBJ1-2, with 8 bases matching TRBD1. V shed 8 bases, J shed 8 bases, and the junction held 4 bases outside the gene matches. The CDR3 is 11 amino acids. Germline CDR1 and CDR2: MNHNY and SVGAGI (reference sequence). For the CDR3, the DNA is TGTGCCAGCTCTGACAGGGGAGGCTACACCTTC. Translation gives CASSDRGGYTF.

This clone was seen more than once but under ten times. The chain recombines TRBV15 with TRBJ2-5; D not certain. In germline, CDR1 is LNHNV, CDR2 YYDKDF (reference sequence). Trimming pared 3 bases from V and 3 bases from J, leaving 5 bases between. This CDR3 has 12 amino acids. This CDR3 reads CATSSPEETQYF. The CDR3 DNA follows: TGTGCCACCAGCAGCCCAGAAGAGACCCAGTACTTC.

The chain carries TRBV6-1 and TRBJ2-1; tentative D call: TRBD2 (6 bases). The germline V and J ends were trimmed by 10 bases and 6 bases, with 19 bases remaining between them. Looked up from germline, CDR1 is MNHNS and CDR2 is SASEGT. The CDR3 is 14 amino acids. The CDR3 sequence: CATGEDPGSNEQFF. The CDR3 region has the DNA TGTGCCACGGGGGAGGACCCCGGTTCCAATGAGCAGTTCTTC.

The chain couples TRBV5-1 to TRBJ2-2; D possibly corresponds to TRBD2 (5 bases). There are 16 residues in the CDR3. With 0 bases removed from V and 4 bases from J, the gap between germline ends came to 13 bases. The V gene's germline CDR1 is SGHRS and CDR2 YFSETQ. The CDR3 loop is CASSLGGRTFTGELFF. CDR3 nucleotides: TGCGCCAGCAGCTTGGGAGGCCGGACTTTCACCGGGGAGCTGTTTTTT. The whole variable domain, filled in from reference TRBV5-1 and TRBJ2-2, reads KAGVTQTPRYLIKTRGQQVTLSCSPISGHRSVSWYQQTPGQGLQFLFEYFSETQRNKGNFPGRFSGRQFSNSRSEMNVSTLELGDSALYLCASSLGGRTFTGELFFGEGSRLTVL.

The chain has TRBV28 and TRBJ1-5; no firm D call. Deletions cut 2 bases from V and 0 bases from J, with 14 bases between. The CDR3 runs 17 residues. The germline V gene encodes CDR1 MDHEN and CDR2 SYDVKM. Written as DNA, the CDR3 is TGTGCCAGCAGTTTAGTGCGGCGAGACCTTAGCAATCAGCCCCAGCATTTT. Its translation is CASSLVRRDLSNQPQHF.

The chain couples TRBV28 to TRBJ1-5; D is undetermined. CDR3 length: 12 amino acids. Per germline, CDR1 MDHEN and CDR2 SYDVKM. V was shortened by 7 bases and J by 7 bases, with 11 bases between the two germline ends. Written as DNA, the CDR3 is TGTGCCAGCACCGCTCTAGGCCAGCCCCAGCATTTT. Its translation: CASTALGQPQHF.

V is TRBV28 and J is TRBJ1-5; unclear D gene. V lost 6 bases, J lost 0 bases, and 9 bases lay in between. Germline V lookup: CDR1 MDHEN, CDR2 SYDVKM. The length of the CDR3 is 14 residues. The CDR3, as DNA: TGTGCCAGCAGGAGCCTCTATAGCAATCAGCCCCAGCATTTT. Translated: CASRSLYSNQPQHF.

The chain is built from TRBV30 and TRBJ1-4; the D is unclear. V was cut by 3 bases and J by 3 bases, with 11 bases left in between. The germline V gene encodes CDR1 GTSNPN and CDR2 SVGIG (reference sequence). CDR3 size: 14 residues. The CDR3 region has the DNA TGTGCCTGGAGGGGGTCCGGGGCTAATGAAAAACTGTTTTTT. Protein product: CAWRGSGANEKLFF. Drawing the rest from reference TRBV30 and TRBJ1-4, the complete variable domain is SQTIHQWPATLVQPVGSPLSLECTVEGTSNPNLYWYRQAAGRGLQLLFYSVGIGQISSEVPQNLSASRPQDRQFILSSKKLLLSDSGFYLCAWRGSGANEKLFFGSGTQLSVL.

The chain uses TRBV7-2 and TRBJ2-7, with D maybe TRBD2 (6 bases). The V end was cut by 1 base, the J end by 9 bases, with 7 bases between. In germline, CDR1 is SGHTA, CDR2 FQGNSA. The CDR3 is 11 amino acids. CDR3 region: CASSLEAGQYF. CDR3 DNA: TGTGCCAGCAGCTTAGAAGCGGGGCAGTACTTC.

The rearrangement joins TRBV5-1 to TRBJ1-1; D unresolved. The length of the CDR3 is 16 residues. Germline V gene lookup returns CDR1 SGHRS and CDR2 YFSETQ. V was pared by 3 bases and J by 3 bases, with 18 bases between. The CDR3 protein is CASSSRSRLTDTEAFF. The DNA of the CDR3 is TGCGCCAGCAGCTCACGTTCCAGGCTCACGGACACTGAAGCTTTCTTT.

V usage is TRBV10-3 and J usage is TRBJ1-5; 8 bases are shared with TRBD1. Germline V gene data show CDR1 as ENHRY and CDR2 as SYGVKD. J lost 8 bases, V lost 2 bases, and 8 bases had no gene match. This CDR3 region has 15 residues. The CDR3 sequence: CAISERDRPEEPQHF. The CDR3 DNA sequence: TGTGCCATCAGTGAGAGGGACAGGCCCGAAGAGCCCCAGCATTTT.

The J gene is TRBJ1-1, the V gene TRBV29-1; D perhaps matches TRBD1 (6 bases). The CDR3 extends over 12 amino acids. V was cut by 6 bases and J by 11 bases, with 19 bases left in between. CDR1 and CDR2 (germline): SQVTM, ANQGSEA. This CDR3 is CSVVAGAVAAFF. CDR3 DNA: TGCAGCGTAGTGGCAGGGGCAGTTGCGGCTTTCTTT.

J is TRBJ2-7 and V is TRBV7-9; tentative D call: TRBD2 (5 bases). Germline V gene data show CDR1 as SEHNR and CDR2 as FQNEAQ (reference sequence). V lost 0 bases to trimming and J lost 2 bases, with 14 bases between them. The CDR3 runs to 16 residues. CDR3 DNA: TGTGCCAGCAGCTTAGCGACTGGCAGGAGGACCTACGAGCAGTACTTC. It is translated as CASSLATGRRTYEQYF.

This clone has only one observation. The genes are TRBV30 and TRBJ1-2, with D perhaps matching TRBD1 (5 bases). With 2 bases removed from V and 7 bases from J, the gap between germline ends came to 11 bases. The CDR3 is made up of 12 amino acids. CDR1 and CDR2 from the germline V gene are GTSNPN and SVGIG (reference sequence). Here the CDR3 reads CAWSNGGSGYTF. The CDR3 coding sequence is TGTGCCTGGAGTAACGGGGGAAGTGGCTACACCTTC. Using reference TRBV30 and TRBJ1-2 for the parts outside the CDR3, the full variable domain is SQTIHQWPATLVQPVGSPLSLECTVEGTSNPNLYWYRQAAGRGLQLLFYSVGIGQISSEVPQNLSASRPQDRQFILSSKKLLLSDSGFYLCAWSNGGSGYTFGSGTRLTVV.

This clone occurred once. The chain uses TRBV5-6 and TRBJ1-2; D might be TRBD1 (6 bases). This CDR3 has 11 residues. Trimming cost V 5 bases and J 4 bases, with 6 bases left between them. CDR1 and CDR2 from the germline V gene are SGHDT and YYEEEE. In DNA, the CDR3 is TGTGCCAGCAGAGGGGGCTATGGCTACACCTTC. It specifies CASRGGYGYTF.

The rearrangement links TRBV7-2 to TRBJ1-5; D gene ambiguous. The CDR3 has 12 amino acids. The germline V and J ends were trimmed by 1 base and 6 bases, with 4 bases remaining between them. Germline CDR1 reads SGHTA; CDR2 reads FQGNSA. This chain's CDR3 is CASSLVSQPQHF. The CDR3 region has the DNA TGTGCCAGCAGCTTAGTATCTCAGCCCCAGCATTTT.

This rearrangement joins TRBV14 to TRBJ2-3; TRBD2 agrees at 12 bases. Germline V gives CDR1 SGHDN, CDR2 FVKESK. This CDR3 is 14 amino acids long. V shed 6 bases, J shed 6 bases, and the junction held 4 bases outside the gene matches. CDR3 coding DNA: TGTGCCAGCAGGCTAGCGGGAGGGCCGGATACGCAGTATTTT. Protein product: CASRLAGGPDTQYF.

The chain carries TRBV29-1 and TRBJ1-5; TRBD1 matches at 9 bases. Losses at the gene ends were 4 bases for V and 4 bases for J; bases not matched to a gene: 5. The length of the CDR3 is 14 residues. Germline V gene lookup returns CDR1 SQVTM and CDR2 ANQGSEA. CDR3 residues: CSVGQGTGNQPQHF. CDR3 bases: TGCAGCGTTGGCCAGGGGACAGGGAATCAGCCCCAGCATTTT.

The chain joins TRBV10-3 to TRBJ2-1; D remains ambiguous. V was shortened by 9 bases and J by 4 bases, with 10 bases between the two germline ends. This CDR3 has 12 residues. The germline CDR1 and CDR2 sequences are ENHRY and SYGVKD. This chain's CDR3 is CAMAGAYNEQFF. Written as DNA, the CDR3 is TGTGCCATGGCCGGAGCTTACAATGAGCAGTTCTTC.

The genes are TRBV5-1 and TRBJ2-7; TRBD2 agrees at 9 bases. The CDR3 is made up of 16 amino acids. CDR1 SGHRS and CDR2 YFSETQ come from the germline V gene. With 0 bases clipped from V and 3 bases from J, the junction kept 7 bases outside the gene matches. Here the CDR3 reads CASSLGAGGLLYEQYF. The CDR3 nucleotides are TGCGCCAGCAGCTTGGGAGCGGGAGGACTCCTCTACGAGCAGTACTTC.

The chain recombines TRBV19 with TRBJ2-7; 10 bases line up with TRBD1. The CDR3 consists of 14 residues. In germline, CDR1 is LNHDA, CDR2 SQIVND (reference sequence). The V segment lost 5 bases and the J segment 3 bases; nucleotides outside the gene matches: 4. The CDR3 coding sequence is TGTGCCAGTAGTGTTGGGACAGGGGACTACGAGCAGTACTTC. Its protein product is CASSVGTGDYEQYF.

The V gene is TRBV19, the J gene TRBJ1-1, with TRBD1 as a possible D gene (6 bases). Trimming shortened V by 11 bases and J by 4 bases, and 20 bases separated the two germline ends. In germline, CDR1 is LNHDA, CDR2 SQIVND (reference sequence). The length of the CDR3 is 14 residues. The CDR3 DNA is TGTGCCCTGCGCTCTAACAGGGCGAGCACTGAAGCTTTCTTT. Residues: CALRSNRASTEAFF. The full variable domain, with the rest looked up from reference TRBV19 and TRBJ1-1, is DGGITQSPKYLFRKEGQNVTLSCEQNLNHDAMYWYRQDPGQGLRLIYYSQIVNDFQKGDIAEGYSVSREKKESFPLTVTSAQKNPTAFYLCALRSNRASTEAFFGQGTRLTVV.

This rearrangement joins TRBV28 to TRBJ2-7; tentative D call: TRBD1 (5 bases). The CDR3 sequence is 15 residues long. Looked up from germline, CDR1 is MDHEN and CDR2 is SYDVKM. V was pared by 3 bases and J by 2 bases, with 14 bases between. The CDR3 region has the DNA TGTGCCAGCAGTTTCCCAGGGCGTAGACCCTACGAGCAGTACTTC. This sequence encodes CASSFPGRRPYEQYF.